This T cell receptor beta chain was profiled in a study of CD8+ T cells in alopecia areata. The wider study: Among treated patients, oral tofacitinib was administered at 5 to 10 mg twice daily.

Extracted RNA was reverse transcribed, and the resulting cDNA served as sequencing template. Sequencing used immunoSEQ multiplex PCR; TCRdb keeps in-frame clones, though not all of them. The table has roughly 190,000 clones, roughly three fifths seen once. The treatment is: oral pan-JAK inhibitor, 5-10 mg twice daily. Isolation of CD4+ and CD8+ T cells from PBMCs was achieved by sorting. Note on this clone: What it recognizes is unknown.

Study results and caveats: Clonality exceeded that of normal scalp in lesional scalp, most notably in alopecia totalis/universalis.

The CDR3 runs 14 residues. Germline assignment: CDR1 GTSNPN and CDR2 SVGIG (reference sequence). V dropped 0 bases and J dropped 8 bases, with 14 bases sitting between them. Sequenced material: CD4+ T cells sorted from blood, taken around week 50, from a patient treated with tofacitinib. This clonotype was obtained from a human donor with alopecia areata. The chain joins TRBV30 to TRBJ2-1; TRBD2 might be the D (6 bases). The CDR3 here is CAWSVGDFGDEQFF. The CDR3 DNA reads TGTGCCTGGAGTGTAGGGGACTTCGGGGATGAGCAGTTCTTC.